The 22 T cell receptor beta chains below were found in one sample sequenced in a study of blood T cell repertoires in COVID-19. Measured with immunoSEQ multiplex PCR; TCRdb has only the in-frame clones, and not every one. The sample shows about 140,000 clones, 76% of them seen only once. The sample was peripheral blood. The receptors were gathered from a woman of 80 years or more with active or convalescent COVID-19.

This clone was seen a handful of times. V is TRBV6-5 and J is TRBJ1-1; unclear D gene. V dropped 6 bases and J dropped 5 bases, with 13 bases sitting between them. This CDR3 has 13 residues. Germline CDR1 reads MNHEY; CDR2 reads SVGAGI. This chain's CDR3 is CASSKQVGTEAFF. The CDR3 DNA sequence: TGTGCCAGCAGCAAGCAAGTCGGGACTGAAGCTTTCTTT.

This sequence joins TRBV12-1 and TRBJ2-7; the table names TRBD1, a call not compared with the DNA. TRBV12-1 is a pseudogene locus. CDR3 size: 15 residues. The CDR3 bases are TGTGCCAGCAGGGTGGACAGGGAGGGGGACTACGAGCAGTACTTC. This codes for CASRVDREGDYEQYF.

The chain recombines TRBV13 with TRBJ2-7; possible D gene TRBD1, 6 bases. Germline V gene lookup returns CDR1 PRHDT and CDR2 FYEKMQ (reference sequence). The length of the CDR3 is 15 residues. V was shortened by 1 base and J by 0 bases, with 10 bases between the two germline ends. CDR3 protein: CASSLVGTPSYEQYF. The CDR3 coding sequence is TGTGCCAGCAGCTTAGTGGGGACACCCTCCTACGAGCAGTACTTC. Based on the CDR3 plus reference TRBV13 and TRBJ2-7, the full variable domain is AAGVIQSPRHLIKEKRETATLKCYPIPRHDTVYWYQQGPGQDPQFLISFYEKMQSDKGSIPDRFSAQQFSDYHSELNMSSLELGDSALYFCASSLVGTPSYEQYFGPGTRLTVT.

The chain combines TRBV5-1 with TRBJ1-2, with D possibly matching TRBD1 (6 bases). This CDR3 spans 13 amino acids. The germline V gene has CDR1 SGHRS and CDR2 YFSETQ. The V gene lost 3 bases and the J gene lost 2 bases, with 8 bases spanning the gap. The CDR3 loop is CASSSQGNYGYTF. The CDR3 nucleotides read TGCGCCAGCAGCTCCCAGGGGAACTATGGCTACACCTTC.

This clone showed up just once. This chain joins TRBV7-9 and TRBJ2-7; 8 bases line up with TRBD1. J gave up 5 bases and V 5 bases, and 8 bases lay outside the gene matches. From germline, CDR1 is SEHNR and CDR2 FQNEAQ (reference sequence). This CDR3 contains 14 residues. CDR3 sequence reads: CASSPGTGNNEQYF. The DNA of the CDR3 is TGTGCCAGCAGCCCTGGGACAGGTAACAACGAGCAGTACTTC. Combining the CDR3 with reference TRBV7-9 and TRBJ2-7 gives the whole variable domain DTGVSQNPRHKITKRGQNVTFRCDPISEHNRLYWYRQTLGQGPEFLTYFQNEAQLEKSRLLSDRFSAERPKGSFSTLEIQRTEQGDSAMYLCASSPGTGNNEQYFGPGTRLTVT.

Points on this clone: Other DNA sequences within the sample encode an identical CDR3. The genes are TRBV5-1 and TRBJ2-1; 9 bases are shared with TRBD1. V trimming: 3 bases; J trimming: 3 bases; junction bases outside the gene matches: 4. Looked up from germline, CDR1 is SGHRS and CDR2 is YFSETQ. The CDR3 has 15 residues. The CDR3 protein is CASSSGTGIYNEQFF. The CDR3 DNA sequence: TGCGCCAGCAGCTCCGGGACAGGGATCTACAATGAGCAGTTCTTC.

The V and J genes are TRBV4-2 and TRBJ2-3; 9 nucleotides align to TRBD1. CDR1 and CDR2 (germline): LGHNA, YNFKEQ. The ends lost 1 base at V and 1 base at J; junction bases unmatched: 0. The CDR3 covers 15 residues. CDR3 loop: CASSQGDRGTDTQYF. The CDR3 DNA reads TGTGCCAGCAGCCAAGGGGACAGGGGCACAGATACGCAGTATTTT.

The chain has TRBV2 and TRBJ2-3; D is ambiguous. V was pared by 6 bases and J by 8 bases, with 9 bases between. The CDR3 loop spans 11 amino acids. Germline lookup yields CDR1 SNHLY and CDR2 FYNNEI. The CDR3 region has the DNA TGTGCCAGCAGGTCGTTTAGTACGCAGTATTTT. Its translation: CASRSFSTQYF.

In this sample, this clone turned up a few times. The rearrangement joins TRBV19 to TRBJ2-7; 7 bases map to TRBD1. The V and J ends lost 6 bases and 9 bases, in that order; junction bases with no gene match: 8. The CDR3 loop spans 12 amino acids. Germline CDR1 reads LNHDA; CDR2 reads SQIVND (reference sequence). The CDR3 loop is CASSIQGTAQYF. CDR3 in DNA: TGTGCCAGTAGCATACAGGGGACAGCGCAGTACTTC.

This chain links TRBV2 with TRBJ1-2; 9 bases match TRBD1. With V trimmed by 7 bases and J by 1 base, 10 bases remained unmatched. The germline V gene has CDR1 SNHLY and CDR2 FYNNEI. The CDR3 has 16 amino acids. For the CDR3, the DNA is TGTGCCAGCACCCGAAAGGGGACAGGGAATAACTATGGCTACACCTTC. It yields the protein CASTRKGTGNNYGYTF.

The chain has TRBV6-5 and TRBJ2-3, with TRBD2 matching 10 bases. Looked up from germline, CDR1 is MNHEY and CDR2 is SVGAGI. With 5 bases clipped from V and 14 bases from J, the junction kept 10 bases outside the gene matches. This CDR3 spans 13 amino acids. The CDR3 sequence is CASSLAGAPSPYF. DNA of the CDR3: TGTGCCAGCAGTCTAGCGGGGGCCCCATCACCGTATTTT.

This chain joins TRBV20-1 and TRBJ2-3; 11 nucleotides agree with TRBD1. The CDR3 runs to 17 residues. The J segment lost 3 bases and the V segment lost 3 bases, leaving 11 bases of the junction unmatched. Germline V gives CDR1 DFQATT, CDR2 SNEGSKA (reference sequence). CDR3 loop: CSASSLWGQGVTDTQYF. CDR3 sequence (DNA): TGCAGTGCTAGTTCTCTTTGGGGACAGGGGGTGACAGATACGCAGTATTTT.

The V and J genes are TRBV15 and TRBJ2-2, with 8 bases matching TRBD1. The CDR3 loop spans 16 amino acids. Germline values: CDR1 LNHNV, CDR2 YYDKDF (reference sequence). V lost 5 bases, J lost 6 bases, and 11 bases stayed unmatched. CDR3 bases: TGTGCCACCAGCTCGGACCAGGGGGCGCCCCCCGGGGAGCTGTTTTTT. The encoded protein is CATSSDQGAPPGELFF.

The chain is built from TRBV30 and TRBJ1-1; tentatively, D is TRBD1 (5 bases). CDR3 length: 13 amino acids. With 0 bases removed from V and 3 bases from J, the gap between germline ends came to 8 bases. Germline V gene sequence: CDR1 GTSNPN, CDR2 SVGIG (reference sequence). CDR3 loop: CAWSVRRDTEAFF. The CDR3 nucleotides read TGTGCCTGGAGTGTACGCAGGGACACTGAAGCTTTCTTT.

This clone was counted only a few times. The chain couples TRBV4-1 to TRBJ1-2; D is uncertain. The germline V and J ends were trimmed by 0 bases and 0 bases, with 11 bases remaining between them. This CDR3 has 16 residues. Germline-derived CDR1 and CDR2 are MGHRA and YSYEKL. The DNA of the CDR3 is TGCGCCAGCAGCCAAGATTCAGATTCTTCTAACTATGGCTACACCTTC. Amino acid sequence: CASSQDSDSSNYGYTF.

The CDR3 DNA sequence: TGTGCCAGCAGCTTAGGGGGCAGGAGGGACAAAAACATTCAGTACTTC. This sequence encodes CASSLGGRRDKNIQYF. The chain combines TRBV11-2 with TRBJ2-4; tentatively, D is TRBD2 (6 bases). Germline CDR1 reads SGHAT; CDR2 reads FQNNGV. The CDR3 loop spans 16 amino acids. V was cut by 1 base and J by 3 bases, with 13 bases left in between.

The rearrangement links TRBV2 to TRBJ2-7; D unresolved. The CDR3 spans 16 residues. V was trimmed by 4 bases and J by 4 bases, leaving 20 bases between them. Germline CDR1 SNHLY, CDR2 FYNNEI. CDR3: CASSVATASGRYEQYF. The CDR3 region has the DNA TGTGCCAGCAGTGTTGCAACGGCCTCAGGTAGGTACGAGCAGTACTTC.

This rearrangement joins TRBV5-1 to TRBJ2-3; D might be TRBD2 (6 bases). Trimming cost V 3 bases and J 0 bases, with 17 bases left between them. The V gene's germline CDR1 is SGHRS and CDR2 YFSETQ. The CDR3 runs 17 residues. CDR3: CASSSSYSLASTDTQYF. The DNA of the CDR3 is TGCGCCAGCAGCTCCTCATACTCTCTAGCGAGCACAGATACGCAGTATTTT.

V is TRBV2 and J is TRBJ1-4; D remains ambiguous. CDR1 and CDR2 from the germline V gene are SNHLY and FYNNEI. Trimming removed 4 bases from V and 8 bases from J, with 8 bases in between. The CDR3 is 12 residues long. The CDR3 spells CASSVRWEKLFF. For the CDR3, the DNA is TGTGCCAGCAGTGTGCGGTGGGAAAAACTGTTTTTT.

This chain links TRBV10-3 with TRBJ2-1, with D tentatively TRBD1 (6 bases). This CDR3 is built from 15 residues. V was trimmed by 6 bases and J by 0 bases, leaving 12 bases between them. CDR1 and CDR2 from the germline V gene are ENHRY and SYGVKD. This CDR3 is CAISEDRSSYNEQFF. The CDR3, as DNA: TGTGCCATCAGCGAGGACAGAAGCTCCTACAATGAGCAGTTCTTC.

The chain has TRBV5-1 and TRBJ2-3, with D maybe TRBD1 (6 bases). CDR1 is SGHRS and CDR2 is YFSETQ in the germline V gene. This CDR3 has 12 amino acids. V was clipped by 4 bases and J by 6 bases, with 9 bases between them. The CDR3: CASSQGLDTQYF. In DNA, the CDR3 is TGCGCCAGCAGCCAGGGGCTGGATACGCAGTATTTT. The full variable domain, with the rest looked up from reference TRBV5-1 and TRBJ2-3, is KAGVTQTPRYLIKTRGQQVTLSCSPISGHRSVSWYQQTPGQGLQFLFEYFSETQRNKGNFPGRFSGRQFSNSRSEMNVSTLELGDSALYLCASSQGLDTQYFGPGTRLTVL.

This rearrangement joins TRBV14 to TRBJ1-5; 8 positions match TRBD1. J gave up 4 bases and V 1 base, and 3 bases lay outside the gene matches. The CDR3 contains 15 residues. CDR1 SGHDN and CDR2 FVKESK come from the germline V gene. CDR3 DNA: TGTGCCAGCAGCCAAGGGACAGGGTCGAATCAGCCCCAGCATTTT. Protein: CASSQGTGSNQPQHF.